The source of this T cell receptor beta chain is a study of blood T cell repertoires in COVID-19. Study information: Acute-phase and convalescent COVID-19 samples originated in the United States, Italy and Spain.

There are 18 residues in the CDR3. In germline, CDR1 is SGHRS, CDR2 YFSETQ. V was shortened by 0 bases and J by 0 bases, with 13 bases between the two germline ends. Here immunoSEQ multiplex PCR was the method, and the copy in TCRdb shows in-frame clones only, minus some. The sample holds 140,000 to 150,000 clones, 60% to 85% seen once. This receptor was obtained from a man between 45 and 60 years old with acute or convalescent COVID-19. The specimen was peripheral blood. The chain joins TRBV5-1 to TRBJ2-6; D may be TRBD2 (5 bases). Here the CDR3 DNA reads TGCGCCAGCAGCTTGGCCGGCGGGCTCATCTCTGGGGCCAACGTCCTGACTTTC. Protein product: CASSLAGGLISGANVLTF.